These 11 T cell receptor beta chains were sequenced from one sample in a study of human T cells and chemical hapten exposure. The library gave individual cDNA molecules unique molecular identifiers. MiXCR, run by TCRdb on the reads, gives a single entry per CDR3 protein. The repertoire holds about 120,000 distinct CDR3 sequences, with 8.5% to 9% as singletons. The total RNA was obtained from whole blood that was not fractionated. The sequencing sample was made of whole blood. The receptors stem from a human donor in good health. Some clones in this sample may be carry-over from other donors' samples.

The chain employs TRBV9 and TRBJ2-5; the D gene is possibly TRBD2 (5 bases). CDR1 SGDLS and CDR2 YYNGEE come from the germline V gene. This CDR3 spans 14 amino acids. Trimming cost V 1 base and J 1 base, with 8 bases left between them. The CDR3 region is CASSVSGSQETQYF. The CDR3 DNA reads TGTGCCAGCAGCGTATCGGGAAGCCAAGAGACCCAGTACTTC.

This clonotype was found many times. The chain joins TRBV7-3 to TRBJ2-1, with 9 positions matching TRBD1. The germline V gene has CDR1 SGHTA and CDR2 FQGTGA. J lost 6 bases, V lost 5 bases, and 5 bases had no gene match. This CDR3 is 14 amino acids long. The CDR3 DNA follows: TGTGCCAGCAGCCCCGGACAGGGGTTCAATGAGCAGTTCTTC. Its translation: CASSPGQGFNEQFF.

There are a few counts of this clonotype. V and J are TRBV2 and TRBJ2-3, with D possibly matching TRBD1 (6 bases). CDR3 length: 16 amino acids. Germline CDR1 reads SNHLY; CDR2 reads FYNNEI. Trimming took 3 bases from V and 1 from J, leaving 14 bases between them. In nucleotides, the CDR3 is TGTGCCAGCAGTGACCCCACAGGGCCCGGCACAGATACGCAGTATTTT. Its translation is CASSDPTGPGTDTQYF.

This clonotype was detected only a few times. The CDR3 region has the DNA TGTGCCAGCTCTGCGGGCAGGGCTGGGGCCAACGTCCTGACTTTC. It is translated as CASSAGRAGANVLTF. This rearrangement joins TRBV7-6 to TRBJ2-6, with D perhaps matching TRBD1 or TRBD2 (5 bases each). The germline V gene has CDR1 SGHVS and CDR2 FNYEAQ. Trimming cost V 8 bases and J 2 bases, with 13 bases left between them. The CDR3 loop spans 15 amino acids.

This clonotype has a count of ten or more. V and J are TRBV5-1 and TRBJ2-7; D perhaps matches TRBD2 (5 bases). V lost 2 bases and J 2 bases, leaving 8 bases between the germline ends. The CDR3 loop spans 13 amino acids. The germline gives CDR1 SGHRS, CDR2 YFSETQ. CDR3 amino acids: CASSFGLAYEQYF. CDR3 nucleotides: TGCGCCAGCAGCTTTGGACTCGCCTACGAGCAGTACTTC.

This chain uses TRBV7-9 with TRBJ2-1; possibly TRBD1 or TRBD2 for D (7 bases each). V lost 8 bases and J 5 bases, leaving 22 bases between the germline ends. The CDR3 is 16 residues long. CDR1 and CDR2 (germline): SEHNR, FQNEAQ (reference sequence). DNA of the CDR3: TGTGCCAGCGGGGTGCAGGCAGGGGGGGGACACAATGAGCAGTTCTTC. Amino acids: CASGVQAGGGHNEQFF.

This clonotype was counted a few times. The chain joins TRBV3-1 to TRBJ2-7; no definite D call. Germline V gene sequence: CDR1 LGHDT, CDR2 YNNKEL (reference sequence). V lost 1 base to trimming and J lost 3 bases, with 10 bases between them. The length of the CDR3 is 14 residues. The CDR3 DNA reads as TGTGCCAGCAGCCAAGGTTACGGGTACTACGAGCAGTACTTC. Amino acid sequence: CASSQGYGYYEQYF.

The chain has TRBV10-3 and TRBJ2-1; TRBD2 matches at 7 bases. V dropped 4 bases and J dropped 9; count of bases not matched to a gene: 3. The CDR3 sequence is 12 residues long. The germline V gene encodes CDR1 ENHRY and CDR2 SYGVKD. DNA of the CDR3: TGTGCCATCAGTGGGACTAGGCTTGAGCAGTTCTTC. Its protein is CAISGTRLEQFF.

This clonotype was seen at least ten times. The chain recombines TRBV25-1 with TRBJ1-1; no clear D. CDR3 length equals 17 residues. Trimming removed 1 base from V and 2 bases from J, with 17 bases in between. CDR1 is MGHDK, CDR2 SYGVNS, per germline. Here the CDR3 DNA reads TGTGCCAGCAGTGAATCCCCGACGGGATGGGAAAACACTGAAGCTTTCTTT. Translating gives CASSESPTGWENTEAFF. Drawing the rest from reference TRBV25-1 and TRBJ1-1, the complete variable domain is EADIYQTPRYLVIGTGKKITLECSQTMGHDKMYWYQQDPGMELHLIHYSYGVNSTEKGDLSSESTVSRIRTEHFPLTLESARPSHTSQYLCASSESPTGWENTEAFFGQGTRLTVV.

This clonotype was counted at least ten times. This sequence joins TRBV27 and TRBJ1-4; 8 nucleotides match TRBD1. V dropped 1 base and J dropped 4; count of bases not matched to a gene: 14. Germline V gene data show CDR1 as MNHEY and CDR2 as SMNVEV (reference sequence). The length of the CDR3 is 19 residues. The CDR3 loop reads CASSLFRSQGAHGNEKLFF. The CDR3 DNA sequence: TGTGCCAGCAGTTTATTTCGTTCCCAGGGGGCGCATGGTAATGAAAAACTGTTTTTT. The full variable domain, rest sourced from reference TRBV27 and TRBJ1-4, is EAQVTQNPRYLITVTGKKLTVTCSQNMNHEYMSWYRQDPGLGLRQIYYSMNVEVTDKGDVPEGYKVSRKEKRNFPLILESPSPNQTSLYFCASSLFRSQGAHGNEKLFFGSGTQLSVL.

The genes are TRBV7-2 and TRBJ2-5; 14 bases are a match to TRBD2. The germline V gene encodes CDR1 SGHTA and CDR2 FQGNSA. V was clipped by 5 bases and J by 4 bases; unmatched bases: 12. The CDR3 extends over 18 amino acids. CDR3 in amino acids: CASSGRLTSGGALETQYF. The CDR3 bases are TGTGCCAGCAGCGGGAGACTGACTAGCGGGGGGGCTCTAGAGACCCAGTACTTC.